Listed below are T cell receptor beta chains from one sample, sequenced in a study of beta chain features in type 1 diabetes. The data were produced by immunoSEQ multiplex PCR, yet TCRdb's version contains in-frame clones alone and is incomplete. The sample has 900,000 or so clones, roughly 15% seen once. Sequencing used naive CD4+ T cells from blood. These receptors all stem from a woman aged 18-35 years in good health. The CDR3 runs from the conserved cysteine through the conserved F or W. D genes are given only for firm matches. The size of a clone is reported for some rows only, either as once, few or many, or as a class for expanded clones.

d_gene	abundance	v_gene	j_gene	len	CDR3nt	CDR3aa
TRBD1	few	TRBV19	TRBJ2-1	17	TGTGCCAGTAGGGATCACCGGGACAGGGGGCCGTGGGGTGAGCAGTTCTTC	CASRDHRDRGPWGEQFF
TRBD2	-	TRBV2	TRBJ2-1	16	TGTGCCAGCAGTTTGGAAGTCCGGGAGGGCCTAGGTGAGCAGTTCTTC	CASSLEVREGLGEQFF
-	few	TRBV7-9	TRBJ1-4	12	TGTGCCAGCAGCGCAGGGTATGAAAAACTGTTTTTT	CASSAGYEKLFF
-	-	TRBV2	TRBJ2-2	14	TGTGCCAGCAGTGAAAGTCGTTCCACCGGGGAGCTGTTTTTT	CASSESRSTGELFF
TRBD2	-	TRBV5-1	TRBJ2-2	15	TGCGCCAGCAGCTTGTGGACTAGTCCGGCCGGGGAGCTGTTTTTT	CASSLWTSPAGELFF
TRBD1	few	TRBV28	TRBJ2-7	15	TGTGCCAGCAGTATGCCGGGACAGGGAACCTACGAGCAGTACTTC	CASSMPGQGTYEQYF
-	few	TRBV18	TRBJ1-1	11	TGTGCCAGCTCACCGGACACTGAAGCTTTCTTT	CASSPDTEAFF
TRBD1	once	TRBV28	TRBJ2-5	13	TGTGCCAGCAGCCGAGGGGGCGGAGAGACCCAGTACTTC	CASSRGGGETQYF
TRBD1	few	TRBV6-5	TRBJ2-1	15	TGTGCCAGCAGTTACTCCGTACAGGGGGCTAATGAGCAGTTCTTC	CASSYSVQGANEQFF
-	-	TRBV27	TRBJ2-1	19	TGTGCCAGCCCACACCAATTATCCGGGACTCGAGATGCCTACAATGAGCAGTTCTTC	CASPHQLSGTRDAYNEQFF
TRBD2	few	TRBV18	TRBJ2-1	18	TGTGCCAGCTCACCCGCCCCGGGACTAGCGGCCTCCTACAATGAGCAGTTCTTC	CASSPAPGLAASYNEQFF
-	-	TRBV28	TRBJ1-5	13	TGTGCCAGCAGGTCGGACGACAATCAGCCCCAGCATTTT	CASRSDDNQPQHF
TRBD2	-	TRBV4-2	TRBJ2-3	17	TGTGCCAGCAGCCGAGAAGGACTAGCGGCTAGCACAGATACGCAGTATTTT	CASSREGLAASTDTQYF
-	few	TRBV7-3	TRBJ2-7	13	TGTGCCAGCAGCGTCCAGGCTTTGCACGAGCAGTACTTC	CASSVQALHEQYF
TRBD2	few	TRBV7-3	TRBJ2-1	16	TGTGCCAGCAGCTTAACGCCGGGACTAGCGGGATATGAGCAGTTCTTC	CASSLTPGLAGYEQFF
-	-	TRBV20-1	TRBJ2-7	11	TGCAGTGCTACCCAGAGCTACGAGCAGTACTTC	CSATQSYEQYF
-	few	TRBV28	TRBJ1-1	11	TGTGCCAGCACCGGGAACACTGAAGCTTTCTTT	CASTGNTEAFF
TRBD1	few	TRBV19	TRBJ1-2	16	TGTGCCAGTAGTCCTTCCCTGGGACAGGGGGCGGCGGGCTACACCTTC	CASSPSLGQGAAGYTF
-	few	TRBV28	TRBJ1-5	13	TGTGCCAGCAGTTTTCAGTTTATTCAGCCCCAGCATTTT	CASSFQFIQPQHF
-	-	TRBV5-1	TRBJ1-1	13	TGCGCCAGCAGGGACCAAGGGAACACTGAAGCTTTCTTT	CASRDQGNTEAFF
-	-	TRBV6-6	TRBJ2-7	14	TGTGCCAGCAGTTCGCAGGGTCTTAGAGACGAGCAGTACTTC	CASSSQGLRDEQYF
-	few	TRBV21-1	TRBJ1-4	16	TGTGCCAGCAATAAGGCCGTTATGGCAACTAATGAAAAACTGTTTTTT	CASNKAVMATNEKLFF
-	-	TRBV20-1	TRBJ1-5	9	TGCAGTGCTAGCATACCCCAGCATTTT	CSASIPQHF
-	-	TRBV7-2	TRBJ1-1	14	TGTGCCAGCAGGTCCACAGTTTCGAACACTGAAGCTTTCTTT	CASRSTVSNTEAFF
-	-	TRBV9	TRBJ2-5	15	TGTGCCAGCAGCGTAGGTTCAGTATCTCAAGAGACCCAGTACTTC	CASSVGSVSQETQYF
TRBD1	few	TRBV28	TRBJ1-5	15	TGTGCCAGCAGTCGTGGGACAGGAGGTAATCAGCCCCAGCATTTT	CASSRGTGGNQPQHF
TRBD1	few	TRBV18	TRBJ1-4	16	TGTGCCAGCTCACCGAGCTACAGGGGGCAGAGTGAAAAACTGTTTTTT	CASSPSYRGQSEKLFF
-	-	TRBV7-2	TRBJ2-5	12	TGTGCCAGCAGCTTAGCTGGGAAGACCCAGTACTTC	CASSLAGKTQYF
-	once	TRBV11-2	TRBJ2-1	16	TGCGCCAGCAGCCAAGATAAGGCAGGGTCCTACAATGAGCAGTTCTTC	CASSQDKAGSYNEQFF
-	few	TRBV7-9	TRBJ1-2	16	TGTGCCAGCAGCTTAGCCGAGGGCGTGGGGGGCCATGGCTACACCTTC	CASSLAEGVGGHGYTF
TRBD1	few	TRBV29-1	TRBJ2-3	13	TGCAGCGTTAACAACAGGGGAACAGATACGCAGTATTTT	CSVNNRGTDTQYF
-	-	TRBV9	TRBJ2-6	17	TGTGCCAGCAGCGTAGGCCACGGCAGCTCTGGGGCCAACGTCCTGACTTTC	CASSVGHGSSGANVLTF
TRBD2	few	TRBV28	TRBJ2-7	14	TGTGCCAGCAGCCAGACTAGCGGGAGGTACGAGCAGTACTTC	CASSQTSGRYEQYF
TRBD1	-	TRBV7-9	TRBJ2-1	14	TGTGCCAGCAGCCCTCCGGGACAGGGGATTCCGCAGTTCTTC	CASSPPGQGIPQFF
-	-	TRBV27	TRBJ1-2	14	TGTGCCAGCAGCCAAGAACAGGGCGTTCATGGCTACACCTTC	CASSQEQGVHGYTF
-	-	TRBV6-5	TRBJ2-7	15	TGTGCCAGCAGTTACAGGTCAGGGCGTACCTACGAGCAGTACTTC	CASSYRSGRTYEQYF
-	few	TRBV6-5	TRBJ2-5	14	TGTGCCATCAGTGAGCCCGTATCGGCGGAGACCCAGTACTTC	CAISEPVSAETQYF
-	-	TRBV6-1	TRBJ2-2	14	TGTGCCAGCACCGGGACGTTGAACACCGGGGAGCTGTTTTTT	CASTGTLNTGELFF
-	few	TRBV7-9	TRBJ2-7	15	TGTGCCAGCAGCTCCCTGGGACTGGGCTCCTACGAGCAGTACTTC	CASSSLGLGSYEQYF
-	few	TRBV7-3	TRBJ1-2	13	TGTGCCAGCAGGTCACTACAGGGCGATGGCTACACCTTC	CASRSLQGDGYTF
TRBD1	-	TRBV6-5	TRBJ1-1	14	TGTGCCAGCAGTTATACAGGGGTGAACACTGAAGCTTTCTTT	CASSYTGVNTEAFF
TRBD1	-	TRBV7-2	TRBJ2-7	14	TGTGCCAGCAGCTACGGACAGGGTGGCTACGAGCAGTACTTC	CASSYGQGGYEQYF
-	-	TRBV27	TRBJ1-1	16	TGTGCCAGCAGTTCCCGGGACATCGGCAGGAACACTGAAGCTTTCTTT	CASSSRDIGRNTEAFF
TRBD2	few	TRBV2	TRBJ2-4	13	TGTGCCAGCAAACCCAGCGCTAGCGGGAGTGTTTACTTC	CASKPSASGSVYF
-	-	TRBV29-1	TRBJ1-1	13	TGCAGCGTTCTAAACCAGTTGTACACTGAAGCTTTCTTT	CSVLNQLYTEAFF